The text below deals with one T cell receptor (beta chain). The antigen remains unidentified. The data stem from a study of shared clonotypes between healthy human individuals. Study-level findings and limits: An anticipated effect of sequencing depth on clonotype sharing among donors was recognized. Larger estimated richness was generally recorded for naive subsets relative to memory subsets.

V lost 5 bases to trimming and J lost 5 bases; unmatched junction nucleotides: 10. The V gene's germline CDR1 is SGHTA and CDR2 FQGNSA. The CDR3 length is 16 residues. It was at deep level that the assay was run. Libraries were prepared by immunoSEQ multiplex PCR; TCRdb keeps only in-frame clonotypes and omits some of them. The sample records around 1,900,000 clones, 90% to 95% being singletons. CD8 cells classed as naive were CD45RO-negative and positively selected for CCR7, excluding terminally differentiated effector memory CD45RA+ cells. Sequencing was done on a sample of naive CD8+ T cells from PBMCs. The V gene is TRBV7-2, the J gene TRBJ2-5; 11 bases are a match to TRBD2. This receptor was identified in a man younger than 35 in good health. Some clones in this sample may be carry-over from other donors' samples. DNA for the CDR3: TGTGCCAGCAGCGCAAAACTAGCGGGAGAAGCGGAGACCCAGTACTTC. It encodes CASSAKLAGEAETQYF.